Presented here are 6 T cell receptor beta chains from one specimen sequenced in a study of CD4 T cells in relation to SARS-CoV-2 and coronaviruses. What these receptors recognize is not known. Unexposed donor CD4+ T cells date from 2011-2018, before the COVID-19 pandemic. The cells were cultured for around ten days before CD4+ T cells were isolated. Assay used: immunoSEQ multiplex PCR; TCRdb lists only in-frame clones, some missing. The sample lists some 21,000 clones; just over 75% were seen once. The sequencing input was CD4+ T cells from PBMCs, cultured in vitro. The receptors shown here come from a human donor in good health.

The gene calls are TRBV7-8 and TRBJ1-6; 9 bases agree with TRBD1. The CDR3 is 14 amino acids. V gave up 1 base and J gave up 9 bases; unmatched junction bases: 1. Germline CDR1 SGHVS, CDR2 FQNEAQ. The CDR3 region is CASSLEDRGSPLHF. CDR3 sequence (DNA): TGTGCCAGCAGCTTAGAGGACAGGGGTTCACCCCTCCACTTT.

The table lists this clone with a few counts. The V and J genes are TRBV19 and TRBJ1-5; D unclear. The CDR3 covers 14 residues. Germline V gene sequence: CDR1 LNHDA, CDR2 SQIVND (reference sequence). V was clipped by 3 bases and J by 0 bases, with 6 bases between them. DNA for the CDR3: TGTGCCAGTAGTATCAAAAATAGCAATCAGCCCCAGCATTTT. It codes for CASSIKNSNQPQHF.

The chain is built from TRBV10-3 and TRBJ2-2; D remains ambiguous. The germline V gene encodes CDR1 ENHRY and CDR2 SYGVKD. The V end was cut by 4 bases, the J end by 0 bases, with 9 bases between. CDR3 length: 15 residues. The CDR3 DNA follows: TGTGCCATCAGTGCAGTCAGGACGAACACCGGGGAGCTGTTTTTT. Translating gives CAISAVRTNTGELFF.

J is TRBJ2-1 and V is TRBV14, with 8 bases identical to TRBD2. The J segment lost 0 bases and the V segment lost 2 bases, leaving 12 bases of the junction unmatched. The CDR3 extends over 19 amino acids. From germline, CDR1 is SGHDN and CDR2 FVKESK. The CDR3 bases are TGTGCCAGCAGCCAACGATTAGCGGGAACATTTAGCTCCTACAATGAGCAGTTCTTC. Translation gives CASSQRLAGTFSSYNEQFF.

The V call is TRBV5-1, the J call TRBJ2-7; TRBD1 agrees at 7 bases. Germline values: CDR1 SGHRS, CDR2 YFSETQ. The CDR3 runs 14 residues. V was pared by 4 bases and J by 7 bases, with 11 bases of the junction left unmatched. CDR3 sequence reads: CASSLDRARGEQYF. The DNA for the CDR3 is TGCGCCAGCAGCCTAGACAGGGCCCGAGGGGAGCAGTACTTC. Full variable domain (missing parts from reference TRBV5-1 and TRBJ2-7): KAGVTQTPRYLIKTRGQQVTLSCSPISGHRSVSWYQQTPGQGLQFLFEYFSETQRNKGNFPGRFSGRQFSNSRSEMNVSTLELGDSALYLCASSLDRARGEQYFGPGTRLTVT.

This rearrangement joins TRBV10-3 to TRBJ1-3, with TRBD1 identical over 7 bases. The junction had 6 bases not matched to a gene; V was cut back by 6 bases and J by 1 base. The CDR3 runs 15 residues. Germline V lookup: CDR1 ENHRY, CDR2 SYGVKD. CDR3 residues: CAIRFEQGSGNTIYF. The CDR3 coding sequence is TGTGCCATCAGATTTGAACAGGGGTCTGGAAACACCATATATTTT.